This TCR beta chain was captured by sequencing in a study of blood T cell repertoires in COVID-19. For the study at large: COVID-19 samples collected from the United States, Italy and Spain covered acute and convalescent phases. The analysed material was cDNA or gDNA that came from T cells, B-cell-depleted T cells, or PBMCs.

Authors' methods: From reference gene primer amplification, estimates of nucleated cell counts were derived. The method was immunoSEQ multiplex PCR; TCRdb's version includes in-frame clones alone and lacks a portion of them. That table gives V, J and clone size, and the DNA gave D and trimming. The sample yields around 310,000 clones, 70% to 90% seen once. The ends were cut back, 7 bases at V and 2 bases at J, with 10 bases in the middle. Germline assignment: CDR1 SGHRS and CDR2 YFSETQ. The CDR3 is made up of 12 amino acids. The sample taken for sequencing was peripheral blood. The chain employs TRBV5-1 and TRBJ2-7; a weak D match, TRBD2 (5 bases). The TCR was taken from a woman between 50 and 59 years old with active or convalescent COVID-19. CDR3 nucleotides: TGCGCCAGCCGTGAGGGAACCTACGAGCAGTACTTC. Protein sequence: CASREGTYEQYF.